What follows describes a single T cell receptor beta chain. Its specificity is unknown. This entry is derived from a study of post-analysis software for immune sequencing data. Overall study results and limits: Patients carried roughly 5 TRBV segments more frequently than controls did, and TRBV5-6, TRBV5-1 and TRBV20-1 were among them.

Unique molecular identifiers featured in each of the TCR beta cDNA libraries. One entry per CDR3 protein results from TCRdb running MiXCR on the PCR reads. The sample records hundreds of thousands of distinct CDR3 sequences, around 27% being singletons. The CDR3 runs to 11 residues. Germline assignment: CDR1 DFQATT and CDR2 SNEGSKA (reference sequence). V shed 5 bases and J shed 6 bases, with 10 bases lying between them. Sequenced: blood. V usage is TRBV20-1 and J usage is TRBJ1-2; perhaps TRBD1 as D (5 bases). The TCR was taken from a girl aged 10 to 17 with multiple sclerosis. Here the CDR3 reads CSAWDFDGYTF. The DNA of the CDR3 is TGCAGTGCTTGGGACTTCGATGGCTACACCTTC.